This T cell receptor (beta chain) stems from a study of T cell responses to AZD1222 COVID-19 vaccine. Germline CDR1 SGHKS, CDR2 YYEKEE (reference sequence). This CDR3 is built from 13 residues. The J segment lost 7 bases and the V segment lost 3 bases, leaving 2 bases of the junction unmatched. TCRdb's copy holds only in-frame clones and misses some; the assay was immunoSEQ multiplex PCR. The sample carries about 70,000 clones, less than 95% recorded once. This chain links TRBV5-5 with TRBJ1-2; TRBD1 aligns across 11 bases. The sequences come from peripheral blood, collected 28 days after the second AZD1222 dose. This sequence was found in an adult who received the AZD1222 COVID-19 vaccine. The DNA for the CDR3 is TGTGCCAGCAGCTCCGGGACAGGGGGTGGCTACACCTTC. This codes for CASSSGTGGGYTF.